The 10 T cell receptor beta chains in this list originate from one sample, sequenced in a study of blood T cell repertoires in COVID-19. Measured with immunoSEQ multiplex PCR; TCRdb has only the in-frame clones, and not every one. The sample lists over 150,000 clones; over 80% were seen once. Sequencing was done on a sample of peripheral blood. The receptor source for this set is a woman older than 75 with active or convalescent COVID-19.

The chain is built from TRBV5-1 and TRBJ1-5; 10 bases agree with TRBD1. V shed 4 bases and J 7 bases; nucleotides not matched to a gene: 11. Germline CDR1 SGHRS, CDR2 YFSETQ. The CDR3 length is 16 residues. CDR3 sequence (DNA): TGCGCCAGCAGCCCAACGGGACAGGGGATGGGGCAGCCCCAGCATTTT. Protein sequence: CASSPTGQGMGQPQHF. Filled out from reference TRBV5-1 and TRBJ1-5, the complete variable domain reads KAGVTQTPRYLIKTRGQQVTLSCSPISGHRSVSWYQQTPGQGLQFLFEYFSETQRNKGNFPGRFSGRQFSNSRSEMNVSTLELGDSALYLCASSPTGQGMGQPQHFGDGTRLSIL.

The chain employs TRBV9 and TRBJ1-2, with D unclear. Germline CDR1 SGDLS, CDR2 YYNGEE. The CDR3 covers 12 residues. V dropped 4 bases and J dropped 6 bases, with 10 bases sitting between them. CDR3 protein: CASSPPPDGYTF. CDR3 DNA: TGTGCCAGCAGCCCTCCCCCGGATGGCTACACCTTC.

V and J are TRBV9 and TRBJ1-2, with 8 bases that match TRBD1. This CDR3 region has 16 residues. CDR1 and CDR2 (germline): SGDLS, YYNGEE. Unmatched junction bases numbered 16, after V lost 4 bases and J lost 8 bases. The CDR3 bases are TGTGCCAGCAGCCCATCAGGGGGACAGGTATCGGAGGGCTACACCTTC. This encodes CASSPSGGQVSEGYTF.

The gene calls are TRBV7-2 and TRBJ2-7; 14 nucleotides match TRBD2. Germline loops: CDR1 SGHTA, CDR2 FQGNSA. With 4 bases clipped from V and 6 bases from J, the junction kept 2 bases outside the gene matches. The CDR3 is made up of 14 amino acids. CDR3 sequence (DNA): TGTGCCAGCAGCTCGACTAGCGGGGGGGGCGAGCAGTACTTC. Residues: CASSSTSGGGEQYF.

The chain has TRBV7-2 and TRBJ1-1; 7 bases align to TRBD1. CDR3 length: 13 amino acids. J lost 7 bases, V lost 1 base, and 3 bases had no gene match. The V gene's germline CDR1 is SGHTA and CDR2 FQGNSA. CDR3 bases: TGTGCCAGCAGCTTAGAGGGACAGCTTGAAGCTTTCTTT. Amino acid sequence: CASSLEGQLEAFF.

The chain links TRBV4-3 to TRBJ1-4, with D uncertain. The CDR3 length is 17 residues. Germline loops: CDR1 LGHNA, CDR2 YSLEER. V was pared by 4 bases and J by 0 bases, with 15 bases between. CDR3 loop: CASSPGSRGATNEKLFF. The CDR3 nucleotides are TGCGCCAGCAGCCCCGGGAGCCGCGGGGCAACTAATGAAAAACTGTTTTTT.

The chain links TRBV11-2 to TRBJ1-1; 7 positions agree with TRBD1. The germline CDR1 and CDR2 sequences are SGHAT and FQNNGV. J lost 1 base, V lost 2 bases, and 7 bases had no gene match. CDR3 length: 16 amino acids. CDR3 in amino acids: CASSLTWDSQNTEAFF. The CDR3 DNA reads as TGTGCCAGCAGCTTAACTTGGGACAGTCAGAACACTGAAGCTTTCTTT.

The rearrangement links TRBV6-6 to TRBJ1-1; D remains unclear. CDR1 and CDR2 (germline): MNHNY, SVGAGI (reference sequence). The CDR3 consists of 14 residues. Trimming cost V 7 bases and J 5 bases, with 17 bases left between them. The CDR3 nucleotides are TGTGCCAGCATTATAAGCCACGGAGAGACTGAAGCTTTCTTT. Translated, it gives CASIISHGETEAFF.

The chain has TRBV6-4 and TRBJ2-1, with D possibly matching TRBD1 (6 bases). Trimming stripped 5 bases from V and 1 base from J, with 12 bases between. The CDR3 is 15 amino acids. CDR1 is MRHNA and CDR2 is SNTAGT in the germline V gene. CDR3 residues: CASSLQGESYNEQFF. CDR3 DNA sequence: TGTGCCAGCAGTTTACAGGGAGAATCCTACAATGAGCAGTTCTTC.

The rearrangement joins TRBV27 to TRBJ2-7; 8 positions agree with TRBD1. CDR3 length equals 14 residues. Germline loops: CDR1 MNHEY, CDR2 SMNVEV (reference sequence). Losses at the gene ends were 6 bases for V and 5 bases for J; bases not matched to a gene: 9. The CDR3 region is CASSTGTGTNEQYF. Here the CDR3 DNA reads TGTGCCAGCAGCACCGGGACAGGTACAAACGAGCAGTACTTC.